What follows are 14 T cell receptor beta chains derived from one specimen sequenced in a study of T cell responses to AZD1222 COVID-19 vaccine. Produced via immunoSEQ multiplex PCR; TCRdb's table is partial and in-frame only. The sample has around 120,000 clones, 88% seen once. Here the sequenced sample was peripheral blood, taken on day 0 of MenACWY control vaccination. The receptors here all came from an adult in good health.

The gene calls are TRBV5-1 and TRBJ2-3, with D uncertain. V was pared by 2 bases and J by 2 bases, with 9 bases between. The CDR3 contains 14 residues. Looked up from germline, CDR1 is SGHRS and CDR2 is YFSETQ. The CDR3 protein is CASSFREATDTQYF. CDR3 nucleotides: TGCGCCAGCAGCTTTAGAGAGGCCACAGATACGCAGTATTTT.

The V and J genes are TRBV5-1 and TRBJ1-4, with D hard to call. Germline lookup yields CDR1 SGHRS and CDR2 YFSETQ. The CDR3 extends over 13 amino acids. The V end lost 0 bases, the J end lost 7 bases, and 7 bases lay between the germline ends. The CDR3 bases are TGCGCCAGCAGCTTGGCTCCCTTTGAAAAACTGTTTTTT. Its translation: CASSLAPFEKLFF.

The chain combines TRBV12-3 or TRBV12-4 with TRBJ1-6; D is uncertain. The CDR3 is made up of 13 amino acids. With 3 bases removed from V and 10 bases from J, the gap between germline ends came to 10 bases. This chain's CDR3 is CASSLSPLSPLHF. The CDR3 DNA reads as TGTGCCAGCAGTTTGAGTCCTCTCTCACCCCTCCACTTT.

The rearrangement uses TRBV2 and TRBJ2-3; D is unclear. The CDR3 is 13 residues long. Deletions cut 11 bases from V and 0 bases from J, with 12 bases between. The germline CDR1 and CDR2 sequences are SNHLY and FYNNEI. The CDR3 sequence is CAGQPPSTDTQYF. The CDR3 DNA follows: TGTGCCGGTCAGCCGCCTAGCACAGATACGCAGTATTTT.

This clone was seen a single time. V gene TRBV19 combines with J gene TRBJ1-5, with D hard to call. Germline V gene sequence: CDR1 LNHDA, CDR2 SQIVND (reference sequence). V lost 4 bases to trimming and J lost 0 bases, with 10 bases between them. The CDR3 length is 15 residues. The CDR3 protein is CASSSGRYSNQPQHF. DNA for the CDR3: TGTGCCAGTAGTAGCGGGAGATATAGCAATCAGCCCCAGCATTTT.

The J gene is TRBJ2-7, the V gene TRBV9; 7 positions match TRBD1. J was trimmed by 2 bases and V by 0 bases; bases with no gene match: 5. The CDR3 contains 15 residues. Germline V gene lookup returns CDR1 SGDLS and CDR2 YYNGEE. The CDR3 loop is CASSVVPDRAYEQYF. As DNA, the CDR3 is TGTGCCAGCAGCGTAGTCCCAGACAGGGCCTACGAGCAGTACTTC. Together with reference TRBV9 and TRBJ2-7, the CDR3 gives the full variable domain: DSGVTQTPKHLITATGQRVTLRCSPRSGDLSVYWYQQSLDQGLQFLIQYYNGEERAKGNILERFSAQQFPDLHSELNLSSLELGDSALYFCASSVVPDRAYEQYFGPGTRLTVT.

CDR3 sequence: CASSEPGQNYGYTF. The CDR3 nucleotides read TGTGCCAGCAGTGAACCAGGGCAGAACTATGGCTACACCTTC. This sequence joins TRBV25-1 and TRBJ1-2; maybe TRBD1 (5 bases). Trimming pared 2 bases from V and 2 bases from J, leaving 9 bases between. The germline CDR1 and CDR2 sequences are MGHDK and SYGVNS. This CDR3 region has 14 residues.

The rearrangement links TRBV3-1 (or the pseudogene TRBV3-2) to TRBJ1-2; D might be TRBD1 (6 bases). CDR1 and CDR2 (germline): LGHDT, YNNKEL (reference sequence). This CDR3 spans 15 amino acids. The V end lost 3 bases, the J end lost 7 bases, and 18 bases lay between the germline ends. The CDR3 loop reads CASSQGNQGIAGYTF. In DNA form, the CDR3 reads TGTGCCAGCAGCCAGGGCAATCAGGGGATTGCTGGCTACACCTTC.

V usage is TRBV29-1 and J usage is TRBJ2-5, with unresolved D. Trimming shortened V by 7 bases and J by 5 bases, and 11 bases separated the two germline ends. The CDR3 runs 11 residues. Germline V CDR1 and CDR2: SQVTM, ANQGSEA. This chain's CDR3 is CSAAQGETQYF. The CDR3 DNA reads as TGCAGCGCAGCCCAAGGGGAGACCCAGTACTTC.

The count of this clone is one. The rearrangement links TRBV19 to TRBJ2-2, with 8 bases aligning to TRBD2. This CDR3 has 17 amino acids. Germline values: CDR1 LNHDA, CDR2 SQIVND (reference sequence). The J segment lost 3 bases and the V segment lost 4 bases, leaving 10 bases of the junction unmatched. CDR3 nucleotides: TGTGCCAGTAGTAGGCGGCGGGGGGTAGCTTACACCGGGGAGCTGTTTTTT. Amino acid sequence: CASSRRRGVAYTGELFF.

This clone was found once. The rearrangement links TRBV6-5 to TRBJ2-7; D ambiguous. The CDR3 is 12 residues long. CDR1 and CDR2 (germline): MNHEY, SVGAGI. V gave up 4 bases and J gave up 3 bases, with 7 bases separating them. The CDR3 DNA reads TGTGCCAGCAGTTTTAACAACTACGAGCAGTACTTC. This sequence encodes CASSFNNYEQYF.

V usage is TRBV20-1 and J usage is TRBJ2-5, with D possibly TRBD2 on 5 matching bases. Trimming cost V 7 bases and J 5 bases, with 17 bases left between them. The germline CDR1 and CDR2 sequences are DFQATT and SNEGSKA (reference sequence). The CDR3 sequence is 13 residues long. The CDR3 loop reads CSVIDTGSETQYF. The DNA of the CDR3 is TGCAGTGTTATTGACACGGGGAGCGAGACCCAGTACTTC.

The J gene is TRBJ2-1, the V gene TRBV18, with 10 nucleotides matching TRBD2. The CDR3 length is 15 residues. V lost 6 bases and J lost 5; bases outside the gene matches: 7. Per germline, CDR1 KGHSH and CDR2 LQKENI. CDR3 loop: CASSVAGGQNNEQFF. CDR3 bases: TGTGCCAGCTCGGTAGCGGGAGGCCAAAACAATGAGCAGTTCTTC.

The CDR3 DNA sequence: TGTGCCAGCAGCCTTGGGGGTAATTCACCCCTCCACTTT. Protein: CASSLGGNSPLHF. The V gene is TRBV7-6, the J gene TRBJ1-6; D may be TRBD1 (5 bases). CDR3 size: 13 residues. The germline gives CDR1 SGHVS, CDR2 FNYEAQ. Trimming shortened V by 5 bases and J by 6 bases, and 8 bases separated the two germline ends.